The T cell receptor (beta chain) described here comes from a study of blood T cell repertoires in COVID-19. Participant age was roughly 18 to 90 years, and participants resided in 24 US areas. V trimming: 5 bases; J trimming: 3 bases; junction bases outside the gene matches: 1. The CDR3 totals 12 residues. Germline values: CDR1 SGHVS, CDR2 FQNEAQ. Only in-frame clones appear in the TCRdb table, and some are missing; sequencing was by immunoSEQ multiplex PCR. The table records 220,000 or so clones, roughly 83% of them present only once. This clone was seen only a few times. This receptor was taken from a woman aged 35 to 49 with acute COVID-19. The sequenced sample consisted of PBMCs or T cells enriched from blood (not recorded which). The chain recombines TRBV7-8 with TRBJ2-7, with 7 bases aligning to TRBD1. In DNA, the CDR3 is TGTGCCAGCAGCCAGGGGGACTACGAGCAGTACTTC. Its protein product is CASSQGDYEQYF.